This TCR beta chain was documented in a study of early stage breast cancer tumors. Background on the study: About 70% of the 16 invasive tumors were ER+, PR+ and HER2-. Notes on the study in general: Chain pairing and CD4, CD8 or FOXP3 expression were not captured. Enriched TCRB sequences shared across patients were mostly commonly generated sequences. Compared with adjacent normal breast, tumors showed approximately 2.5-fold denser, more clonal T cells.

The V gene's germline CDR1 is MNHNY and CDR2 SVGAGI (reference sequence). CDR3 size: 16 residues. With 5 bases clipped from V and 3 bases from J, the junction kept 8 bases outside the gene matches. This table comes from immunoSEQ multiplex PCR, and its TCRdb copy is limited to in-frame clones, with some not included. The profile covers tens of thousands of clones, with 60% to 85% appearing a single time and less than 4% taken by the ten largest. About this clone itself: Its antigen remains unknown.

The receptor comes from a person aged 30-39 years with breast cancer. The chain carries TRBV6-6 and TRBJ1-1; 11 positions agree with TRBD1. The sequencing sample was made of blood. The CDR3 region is CASSQPGQGVDTEAFF. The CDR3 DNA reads TGTGCCAGCAGTCAACCGGGACAGGGGGTAGACACTGAAGCTTTCTTT.